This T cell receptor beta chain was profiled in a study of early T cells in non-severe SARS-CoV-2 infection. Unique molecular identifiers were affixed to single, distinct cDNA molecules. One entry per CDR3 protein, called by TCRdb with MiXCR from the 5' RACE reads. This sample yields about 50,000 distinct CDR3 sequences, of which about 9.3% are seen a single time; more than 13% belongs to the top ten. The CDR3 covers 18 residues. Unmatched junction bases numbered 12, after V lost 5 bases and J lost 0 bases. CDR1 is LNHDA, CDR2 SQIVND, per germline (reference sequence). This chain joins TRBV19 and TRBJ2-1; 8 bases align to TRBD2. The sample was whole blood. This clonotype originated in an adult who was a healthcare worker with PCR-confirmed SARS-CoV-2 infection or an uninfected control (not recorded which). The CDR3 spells CASSPTGLAGNSYNEQFF. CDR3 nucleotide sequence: TGTGCCAGTAGTCCCACAGGGCTAGCGGGCAACTCCTACAATGAGCAGTTCTTC.